The subject of this entry is one T cell receptor (beta chain). This sample stems from a study of blood T cell repertoires in COVID-19. Under the authors' procedure: Researchers report that nucleated cell counts were estimated from reference gene primer amplification. Generated by immunoSEQ multiplex PCR, the TCRdb table keeps only in-frame clones and is missing some. V and J calls and clone size are copied from that table; D and trimming were computed from the DNA. The sample holds approximately 260,000 clones, around 90% seen once. Membership in each cohort depended on participant-reported clinical history. CDR1 SGHAT and CDR2 FQNNGV come from the germline V gene. The trim removed 3 bases at V and 5 bases at J, leaving 6 bases unmatched. This CDR3 comprises 14 residues.

Material for sequencing was PBMCs or T cells enriched from blood (not recorded which). This TCR was recovered from a woman in her late teens or twenties who had recovered from COVID-19. V is TRBV11-2 and J is TRBJ2-7; 8 bases agree with TRBD2. CDR3 bases: TGTGCCAGCAGCTTGATTAGCGGGAACAACGAGCAGTACTTC. It translates to CASSLISGNNEQYF.